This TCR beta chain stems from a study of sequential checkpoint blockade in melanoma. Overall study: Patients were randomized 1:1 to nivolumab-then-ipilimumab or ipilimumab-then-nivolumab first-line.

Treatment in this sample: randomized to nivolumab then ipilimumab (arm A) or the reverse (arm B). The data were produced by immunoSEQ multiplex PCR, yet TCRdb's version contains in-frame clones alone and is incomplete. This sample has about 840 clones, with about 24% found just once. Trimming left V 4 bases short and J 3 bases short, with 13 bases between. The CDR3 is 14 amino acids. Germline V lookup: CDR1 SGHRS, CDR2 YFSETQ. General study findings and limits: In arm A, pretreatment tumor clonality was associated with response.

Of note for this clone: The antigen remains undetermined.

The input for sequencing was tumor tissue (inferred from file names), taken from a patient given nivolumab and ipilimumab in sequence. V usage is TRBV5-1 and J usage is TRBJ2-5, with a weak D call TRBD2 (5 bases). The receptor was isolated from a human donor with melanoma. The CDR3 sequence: CASSRTGSEETQYF. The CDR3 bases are TGCGCCAGCAGCCGGACTGGAAGTGAAGAGACCCAGTACTTC.